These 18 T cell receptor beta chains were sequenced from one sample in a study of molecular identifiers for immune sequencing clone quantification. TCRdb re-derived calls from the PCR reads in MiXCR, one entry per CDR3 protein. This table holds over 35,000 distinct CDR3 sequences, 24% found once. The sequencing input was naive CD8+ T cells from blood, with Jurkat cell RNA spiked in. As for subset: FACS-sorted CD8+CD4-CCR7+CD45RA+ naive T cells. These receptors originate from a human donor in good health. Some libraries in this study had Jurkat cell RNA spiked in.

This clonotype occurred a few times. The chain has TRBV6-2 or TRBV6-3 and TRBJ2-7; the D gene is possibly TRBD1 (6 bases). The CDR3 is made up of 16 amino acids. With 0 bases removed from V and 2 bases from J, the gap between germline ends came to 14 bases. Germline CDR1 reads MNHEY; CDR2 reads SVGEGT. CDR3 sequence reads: CASSYSERGGPYEQYF. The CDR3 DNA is TGTGCCAGCAGTTACTCGGAGCGTGGGGGCCCCTACGAGCAGTACTTC.

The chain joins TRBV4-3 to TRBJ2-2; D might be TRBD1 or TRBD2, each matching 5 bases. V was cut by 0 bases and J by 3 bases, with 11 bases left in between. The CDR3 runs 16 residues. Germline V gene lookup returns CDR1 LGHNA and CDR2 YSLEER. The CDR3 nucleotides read TGCGCCAGCAGCCAAGATGTGGGGGTTGACACCGGGGAGCTGTTTTTT. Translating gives CASSQDVGVDTGELFF.

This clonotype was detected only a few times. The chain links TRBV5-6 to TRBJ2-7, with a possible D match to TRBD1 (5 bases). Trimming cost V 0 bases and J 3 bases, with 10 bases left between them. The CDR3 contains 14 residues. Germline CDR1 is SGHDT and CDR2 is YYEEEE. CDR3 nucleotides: TGTGCCAGCAGCTTGGTGTCAGGGCGCTACGAGCAGTACTTC. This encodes CASSLVSGRYEQYF.

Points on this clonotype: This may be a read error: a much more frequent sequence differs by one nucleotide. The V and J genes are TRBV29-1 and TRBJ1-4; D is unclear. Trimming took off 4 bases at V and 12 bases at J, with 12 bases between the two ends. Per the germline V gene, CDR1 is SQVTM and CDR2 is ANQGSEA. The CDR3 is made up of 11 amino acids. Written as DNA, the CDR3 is TGCAGCGTTGTAGATCGCGGGGAACTGTTTTTT. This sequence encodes CSVVDRGELFF.

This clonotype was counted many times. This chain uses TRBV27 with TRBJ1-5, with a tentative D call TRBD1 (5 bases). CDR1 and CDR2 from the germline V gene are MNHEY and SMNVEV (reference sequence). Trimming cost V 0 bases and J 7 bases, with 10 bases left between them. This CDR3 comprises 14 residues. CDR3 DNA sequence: TGTGCCAGCAGTTTATCGGGGTCAGGGCAGCCCCAGCATTTT. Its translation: CASSLSGSGQPQHF.

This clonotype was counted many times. As DNA, the CDR3 is TGTGCCAGCAGCTTGGACAAACGACAGGGGTACGAGCAGTACTTC. It codes for CASSLDKRQGYEQYF. The chain uses TRBV5-4 and TRBJ2-7; TRBD1 matches 8 bases. V lost 0 bases and J lost 4; bases outside the gene matches: 6. The CDR3 runs to 15 residues. Germline loops: CDR1 SGHNT, CDR2 YYREEE (reference sequence).

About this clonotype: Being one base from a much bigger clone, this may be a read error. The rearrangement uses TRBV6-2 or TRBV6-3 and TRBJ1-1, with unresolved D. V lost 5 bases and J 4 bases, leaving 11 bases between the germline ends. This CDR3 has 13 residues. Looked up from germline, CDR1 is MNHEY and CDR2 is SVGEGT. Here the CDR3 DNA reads TGTGCCAGCAGTCACTTTTATAGCACTGAAGCTTTCTTT. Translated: CASSHFYSTEAFF.

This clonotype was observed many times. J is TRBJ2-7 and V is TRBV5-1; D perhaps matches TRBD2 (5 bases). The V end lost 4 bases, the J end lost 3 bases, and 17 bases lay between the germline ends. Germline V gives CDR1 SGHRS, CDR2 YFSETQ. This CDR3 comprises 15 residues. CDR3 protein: CASSPPPGSHYEQYF. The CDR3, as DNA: TGCGCCAGCAGCCCACCCCCGGGGAGCCACTACGAGCAGTACTTC.

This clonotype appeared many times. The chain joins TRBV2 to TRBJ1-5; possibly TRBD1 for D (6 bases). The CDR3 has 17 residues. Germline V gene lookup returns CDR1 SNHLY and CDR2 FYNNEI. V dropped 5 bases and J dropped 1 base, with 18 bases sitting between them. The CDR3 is CASSFNTGMPSNQPQHF. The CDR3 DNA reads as TGTGCCAGCAGTTTCAACACAGGGATGCCGAGCAATCAGCCCCAGCATTTT.

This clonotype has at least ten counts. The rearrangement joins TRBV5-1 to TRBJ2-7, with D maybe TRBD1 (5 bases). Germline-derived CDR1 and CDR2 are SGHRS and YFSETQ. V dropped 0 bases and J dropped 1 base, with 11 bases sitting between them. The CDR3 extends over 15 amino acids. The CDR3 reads CASSLGQGMSYEQYF. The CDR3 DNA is TGCGCCAGCAGCTTGGGCCAGGGTATGTCCTACGAGCAGTACTTC.

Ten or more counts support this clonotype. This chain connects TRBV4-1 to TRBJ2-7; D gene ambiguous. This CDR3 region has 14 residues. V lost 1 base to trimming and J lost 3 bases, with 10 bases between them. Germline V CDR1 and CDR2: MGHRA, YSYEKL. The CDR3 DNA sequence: TGCGCCAGCAGCCAAGCCCTTGGGGTCTACGAGCAGTACTTC. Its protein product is CASSQALGVYEQYF.

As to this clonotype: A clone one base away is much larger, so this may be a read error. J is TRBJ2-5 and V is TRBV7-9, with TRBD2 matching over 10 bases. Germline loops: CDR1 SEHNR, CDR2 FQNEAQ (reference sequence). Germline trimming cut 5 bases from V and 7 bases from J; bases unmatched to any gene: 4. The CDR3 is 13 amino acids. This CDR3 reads CASSRVAGGTQYF. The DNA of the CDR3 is TGTGCCAGCAGCCGGGTAGCGGGAGGGACCCAGTACTTC.

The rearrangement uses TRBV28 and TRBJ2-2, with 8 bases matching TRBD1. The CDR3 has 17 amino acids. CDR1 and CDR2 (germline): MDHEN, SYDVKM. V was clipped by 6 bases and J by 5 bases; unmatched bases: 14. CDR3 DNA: TGTGCCAGCAGAACGGACAGGGCCTCACGAGGGACCGGGGAGCTGTTTTTT. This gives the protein CASRTDRASRGTGELFF.

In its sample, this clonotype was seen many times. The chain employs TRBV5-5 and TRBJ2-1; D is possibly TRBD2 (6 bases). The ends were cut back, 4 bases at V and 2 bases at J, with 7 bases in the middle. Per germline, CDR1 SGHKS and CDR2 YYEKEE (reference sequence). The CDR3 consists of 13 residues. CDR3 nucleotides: TGTGCCAGCAGCGGCGGGACCTACAATGAGCAGTTCTTC. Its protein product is CASSGGTYNEQFF.

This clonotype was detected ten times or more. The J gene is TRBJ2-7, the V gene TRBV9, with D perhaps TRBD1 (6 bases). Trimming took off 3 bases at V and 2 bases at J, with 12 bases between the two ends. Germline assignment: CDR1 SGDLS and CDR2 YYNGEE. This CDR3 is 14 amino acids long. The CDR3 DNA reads TGTGCCAGCAGCGCCCGGGACAAGACCTACGAGCAGTACTTC. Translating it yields CASSARDKTYEQYF.

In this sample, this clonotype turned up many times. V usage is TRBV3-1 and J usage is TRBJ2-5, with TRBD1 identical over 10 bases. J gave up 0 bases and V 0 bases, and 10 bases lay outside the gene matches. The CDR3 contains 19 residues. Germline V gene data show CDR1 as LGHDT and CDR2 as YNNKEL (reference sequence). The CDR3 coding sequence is TGTGCCAGCAGCCAAGATCTGACCGGGACAGGGGTCTACCAAGAGACCCAGTACTTC. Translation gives CASSQDLTGTGVYQETQYF.

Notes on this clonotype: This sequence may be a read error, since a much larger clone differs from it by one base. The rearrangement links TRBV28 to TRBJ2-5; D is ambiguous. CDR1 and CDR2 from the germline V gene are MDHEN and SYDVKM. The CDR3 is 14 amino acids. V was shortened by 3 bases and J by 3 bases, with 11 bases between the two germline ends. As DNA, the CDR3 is TGTGCCAGCAGTTTCGCCCTCGGAGAAGAGACCCAGTACTTC. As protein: CASSFALGEETQYF.

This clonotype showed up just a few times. CDR3 in DNA: TGTGCCAGCAGCTTGGGGACAGGGGGCCCAGATACGCAGTATTTT. Its protein is CASSLGTGGPDTQYF. The chain uses TRBV5-6 and TRBJ2-3; 11 bases are a match to TRBD1. The CDR3 totals 15 residues. V was clipped by 0 bases and J by 4 bases; unmatched bases: 1. Looked up from germline, CDR1 is SGHDT and CDR2 is YYEEEE.